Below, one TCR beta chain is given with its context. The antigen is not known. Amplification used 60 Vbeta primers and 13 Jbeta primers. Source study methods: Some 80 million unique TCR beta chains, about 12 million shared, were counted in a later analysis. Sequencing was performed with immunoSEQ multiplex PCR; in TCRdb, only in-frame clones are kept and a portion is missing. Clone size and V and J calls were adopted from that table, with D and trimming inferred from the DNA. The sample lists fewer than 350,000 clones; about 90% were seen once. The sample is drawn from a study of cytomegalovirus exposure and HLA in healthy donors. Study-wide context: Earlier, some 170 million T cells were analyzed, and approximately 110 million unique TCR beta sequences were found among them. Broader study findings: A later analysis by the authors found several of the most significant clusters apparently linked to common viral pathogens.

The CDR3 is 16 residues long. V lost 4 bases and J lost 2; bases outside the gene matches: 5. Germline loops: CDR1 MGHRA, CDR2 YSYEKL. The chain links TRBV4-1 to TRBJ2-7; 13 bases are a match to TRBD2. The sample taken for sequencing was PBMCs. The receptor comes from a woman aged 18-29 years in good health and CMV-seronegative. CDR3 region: CASSRITSGGAYEQYF. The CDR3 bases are TGCGCCAGCAGCCGGATAACTAGCGGGGGGGCCTACGAGCAGTACTTC.